This T cell receptor (beta chain) was sequenced during a study of T cell responses to AZD1222 COVID-19 vaccine. Trimming took 7 bases from V and 10 from J, leaving 17 bases between them. Germline V CDR1 and CDR2: SNHLY, FYNNEI. The CDR3 covers 13 residues. Details on this clone: Its specificity is unknown.

Study-wide points: Targeting of unmutated variant regions was reportedly seen in nearly half of spike-specific TCRs.

The protocol was immunoSEQ multiplex PCR, while the TCRdb copy is restricted to in-frame clones and leaves out a portion. The sample includes 150,000 to 200,000 clones, roughly 92% seen only once; the top ten take about 2.5%. This sequence joins TRBV2 and TRBJ2-1; D is uncertain. Sample: peripheral blood, taken on day 0 of AZD1222 vaccination. The TCR originated in an adult in good health. Here the CDR3 reads CASTLETPTEQFF. In DNA form, the CDR3 reads TGTGCCAGCACCCTGGAAACCCCCACGGAGCAGTTCTTC.